The clone carrying this T cell receptor beta chain came up a few times. Its matching antigen is unknown. This entry comes from a study of memory CD4+ T cells and cytomegalovirus serostatus. Study information: Of the healthy Belgian adults, several were CMV seropositive and about 24 seronegative.

Study-wide points: Of about 150 reported CMV TCRbeta sequences, around 62 were found in memory CD4+ repertoires.

The authors' processing: After removing out-of-frame reads, over 2 million distinct TCRbeta sequences remained. Generated by immunoSEQ multiplex PCR, the TCRdb table keeps only in-frame clones and is missing some. V and J calls and clone size are copied from that table; D and trimming were computed from the DNA. The profile shows tens of thousands of clones, roughly 82% of them singletons. The sort gate was single viable CD3+CD4+CD8-CD45RO+ cells for memory CD4+ T cells. Serum IgG to CMV pp150, pp28, p38 and p52 defined serostatus. Sequenced material: memory CD4+ T cells from blood. The TCR sequence derives from an adult in good health and CMV-seronegative.

For the CDR3, the DNA is TGTGCCTGGACCCCCCGACACAATCAGCCCCAGCATTTT. It is translated as CAWTPRHNQPQHF. The chain combines TRBV30 with TRBJ1-5, with no clear D. This CDR3 region has 13 residues. Germline assignment: CDR1 GTSNPN and CDR2 SVGIG (reference sequence). V lost 4 bases and J lost 3, with 10 bases in between.